What follows are 16 T cell receptor beta chains derived from one specimen sequenced in a study of T cells in Graves' hyperthyroidism and ophthalmopathy. TCR beta CDR3 regions were amplified from RNA. HTBI primers were the set used in a first-round RT-PCR of the TCR CDR3. TCRdb called the multiplex PCR reads again in MiXCR, with one record for every CDR3 protein. The sample yields 700,000 or so distinct CDR3 sequences, roughly 15% seen once. Material: blood. The receptors were sampled from a woman in her fifties or sixties with Graves' ophthalmopathy.

Remarks on this clonotype: A much more abundant neighbour one base away suggests this may be a read error. The chain recombines TRBV12-5 with TRBJ2-1; TRBD2 is a possible D gene (5 bases). V was clipped by 4 bases and J by 9 bases, with 13 bases between them. The CDR3 spans 13 residues. Germline CDR1 is LGHNT and CDR2 is FRNRAP. Here the CDR3 reads CASGSRRRIEQFF. CDR3 sequence (DNA): TGTGCTAGTGGTTCTCGCAGGAGGATTGAGCAGTTCTTC.

This chain joins TRBV7-2 and TRBJ1-1; D is uncertain. The ends were cut back, 2 bases at V and 3 bases at J, with 10 bases in the middle. There are 14 residues in the CDR3. Germline CDR1 is SGHTA and CDR2 is FQGNSA. The CDR3 sequence is CASSLIGLDTEAFF. The CDR3 DNA follows: TGTGCCAGCAGCTTAATTGGTCTCGACACTGAAGCTTTCTTT.

This clonotype was seen ten or more times. V gene TRBV7-9 combines with J gene TRBJ2-1, with D tentatively TRBD2 (5 bases). Germline assignment: CDR1 SEHNR and CDR2 FQNEAQ (reference sequence). The CDR3 is 17 amino acids. The V gene lost 1 base and the J gene lost 0 bases, with 13 bases spanning the gap. This CDR3 is CASSLGLGRASYNEQFF. The CDR3 nucleotides read TGTGCCAGCAGCTTAGGGCTAGGGCGGGCCTCCTACAATGAGCAGTTCTTC.

As regards this clonotype: One end of the junction is discordant with germline, which a read error may explain. This sequence joins TRBV28 and TRBJ2-3; possibly TRBD1 for D (5 bases). The germline V gene encodes CDR1 MDHEN and CDR2 SYDVKM. The CDR3 covers 13 residues. CDR3 DNA: TGTGCCAGCAGTTATCCCAGCACAGGTACGCAGTATTTT. Protein: CASSYPSTGTQYF.

This clonotype was counted at least ten times. The V gene is TRBV28, the J gene TRBJ2-7; 11 bases align to TRBD2. V shed 3 bases, J shed 1 base, and the junction held 8 bases outside the gene matches. The CDR3 extends over 17 amino acids. CDR1 MDHEN and CDR2 SYDVKM come from the germline V gene. CDR3 DNA: TGTGCCAGCAGTTTGGGGCTAGCGGGAGGTTTTTCCTACGAGCAGTACTTC. Amino acids: CASSLGLAGGFSYEQYF.

The chain combines TRBV27 with TRBJ2-2; TRBD1 matches at 12 bases. Germline V gene data show CDR1 as MNHEY and CDR2 as SMNVEV (reference sequence). Trimming took 0 bases from V and 3 from J; bases not matched to a gene: 2. The CDR3 is 17 residues long. CDR3 in DNA: TGTGCCAGCAGTTTATCCGGGACAGGGGGCTACACCGGGGAGCTGTTTTTT. Its translation: CASSLSGTGGYTGELFF.

The chain combines TRBV4-3 with TRBJ2-1, with D tentatively TRBD1 (5 bases). Between the trimmed V and J ends, which lost 1 base and 10 bases, there was a span of 5 bases. CDR3 size: 11 residues. CDR1 is LGHNA and CDR2 is YSLEER in the germline V gene. For the CDR3, the DNA is TGCGCCAGCAGCCAAGGGACAGAGCAGTTCTTC. Amino acid sequence: CASSQGTEQFF.

J is TRBJ1-5 and V is TRBV9; 7 bases map to TRBD1. This CDR3 is built from 15 residues. Per germline, CDR1 SGDLS and CDR2 YYNGEE. V dropped 0 bases and J dropped 6; count of bases not matched to a gene: 6. The CDR3 DNA follows: TGTGCCAGCAGCGTAGGAGGGGGCTTCGGTCAGCCCCAGCATTTT. Translation: CASSVGGGFGQPQHF.

In this sample, this clonotype turned up many times. The chain links TRBV18 to TRBJ1-1; no reliable D call. The CDR3 totals 14 residues. V lost 5 bases, J lost 1 base, and 11 bases lay in between. Germline V gives CDR1 KGHSH, CDR2 LQKENI. The CDR3 loop reads CASSSAGQNTEAFF. DNA for the CDR3: TGTGCCAGCTCATCAGCCGGGCAGAACACTGAAGCTTTCTTT. The full variable domain, its missing parts supplied by reference TRBV18 and TRBJ1-1, is NAGVMQNPRHLVRRRGQEARLRCSPMKGHSHVYWYRQLPEEGLKFMVYLQKENIIDESGMPKERFSAEFPKEGPSILRIQQVVRGDSAAYFCASSSAGQNTEAFFGQGTRLTVV.

There are many counts of this clonotype. V usage is TRBV30 and J usage is TRBJ2-1; 14 bases match TRBD2. With V trimmed by 4 bases and J by 7 bases, 6 bases remained unmatched. Germline CDR1 and CDR2: GTSNPN and SVGIG (reference sequence). This CDR3 is built from 15 residues. DNA of the CDR3: TGTGCCTGGAATCGACTAGCGGGAGGGAAGAATGAGCAGTTCTTC. It codes for CAWNRLAGGKNEQFF.

The chain carries TRBV6-2 or TRBV6-3 and TRBJ1-3; no reliable D call. The length of the CDR3 is 15 residues. Trimming stripped 0 bases from V and 2 bases from J, with 8 bases between. Germline assignment: CDR1 MNHEY and CDR2 SVGEGT. The CDR3 here is CASSYSSMPGNTIYF. CDR3 DNA sequence: TGTGCCAGCAGTTACTCTAGTATGCCTGGAAACACCATATATTTT.

This clonotype appeared many times. The chain employs TRBV6-2 or TRBV6-3 and TRBJ2-1, with D possibly being TRBD1 (6 bases). The CDR3 runs 15 residues. V lost 6 bases to trimming and J lost 6 bases, with 18 bases between them. Germline V lookup: CDR1 MNHEY, CDR2 SVGEGT. The CDR3 nucleotides read TGTGCCAGCAGACAAGCCGGGACAACCTTCAATGAGCAGTTCTTC. This gives the protein CASRQAGTTFNEQFF.

V and J are TRBV15 and TRBJ1-1; the match to TRBD1 covers 7 bases. With V trimmed by 2 bases and J by 7 bases, 13 bases remained unmatched. Germline V gene data show CDR1 as LNHNV and CDR2 as YYDKDF (reference sequence). The CDR3 runs to 16 residues. The CDR3 protein is CATSRSTPGQRLEAFF. In DNA, the CDR3 is TGTGCCACCAGCAGATCCACCCCGGGACAGCGCCTTGAAGCTTTCTTT.

V gene TRBV6-2 or TRBV6-3 combines with J gene TRBJ2-3, with a possible D match to TRBD2 (6 bases). Trimming stripped 2 bases from V and 0 bases from J, with 24 bases between. Per the germline V gene, CDR1 is MNHEY and CDR2 is SVGEGT. The CDR3 contains 20 residues. CDR3 nucleotide sequence: TGTGCCAGCAGTTACCCCCCCTTAGCGAATTTGCGGGAAAGCACAGATACGCAGTATTTT. This codes for CASSYPPLANLRESTDTQYF.

This clonotype was counted between two and nine times. This chain connects TRBV5-1 to TRBJ1-1; unclear D gene. This CDR3 contains 15 residues. Trimming left V 4 bases short and J 4 bases short, with 17 bases between. Germline V gives CDR1 SGHRS, CDR2 YFSETQ. The CDR3 here is CASSGTGPAGTEAFF. CDR3 DNA sequence: TGCGCCAGCAGCGGTACCGGCCCCGCGGGCACTGAAGCTTTCTTT.

The J gene is TRBJ2-1, the V gene TRBV15, with a possible D match to TRBD1 (6 bases). This CDR3 contains 16 residues. Trimming removed 0 bases at V and 6 bases at J, with 15 bases between. CDR1 LNHNV and CDR2 YYDKDF come from the germline V gene (reference sequence). The CDR3 spells CATSREPRGKGNEQFF. CDR3 nucleotides: TGTGCCACCAGCAGAGAGCCTAGGGGGAAAGGCAATGAGCAGTTCTTC.